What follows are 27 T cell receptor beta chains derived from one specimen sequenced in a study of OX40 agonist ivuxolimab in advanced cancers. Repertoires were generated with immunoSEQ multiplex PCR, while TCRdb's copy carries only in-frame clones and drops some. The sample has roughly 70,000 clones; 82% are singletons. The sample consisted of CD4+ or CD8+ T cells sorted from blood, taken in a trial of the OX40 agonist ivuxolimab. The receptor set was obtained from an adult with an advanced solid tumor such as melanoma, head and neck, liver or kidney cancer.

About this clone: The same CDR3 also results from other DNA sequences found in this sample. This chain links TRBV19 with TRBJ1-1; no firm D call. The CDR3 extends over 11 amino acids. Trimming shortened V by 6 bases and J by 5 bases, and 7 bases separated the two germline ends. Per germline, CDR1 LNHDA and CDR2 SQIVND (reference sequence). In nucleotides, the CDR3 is TGTGCCAGTAGCATCCAGACTGAAGCTTTCTTT. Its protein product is CASSIQTEAFF.

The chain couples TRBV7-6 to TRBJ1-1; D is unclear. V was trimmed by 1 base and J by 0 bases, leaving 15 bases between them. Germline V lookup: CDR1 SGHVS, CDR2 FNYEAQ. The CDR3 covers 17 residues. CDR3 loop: CASSLVAAGNMNTEAFF. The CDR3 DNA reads TGTGCCAGCAGCTTAGTAGCGGCAGGTAACATGAACACTGAAGCTTTCTTT.

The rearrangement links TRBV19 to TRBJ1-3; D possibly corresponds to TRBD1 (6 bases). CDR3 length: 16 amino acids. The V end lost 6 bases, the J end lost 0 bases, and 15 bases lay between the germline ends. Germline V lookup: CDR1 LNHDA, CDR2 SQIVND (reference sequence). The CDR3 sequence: CASRRSRGNSGNTIYF. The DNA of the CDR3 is TGTGCCAGTAGGCGCTCCAGGGGAAACTCTGGAAACACCATATATTTT. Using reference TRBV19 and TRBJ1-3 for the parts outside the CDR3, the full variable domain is DGGITQSPKYLFRKEGQNVTLSCEQNLNHDAMYWYRQDPGQGLRLIYYSQIVNDFQKGDIAEGYSVSREKKESFPLTVTSAQKNPTAFYLCASRRSRGNSGNTIYFGEGSWLTVV.

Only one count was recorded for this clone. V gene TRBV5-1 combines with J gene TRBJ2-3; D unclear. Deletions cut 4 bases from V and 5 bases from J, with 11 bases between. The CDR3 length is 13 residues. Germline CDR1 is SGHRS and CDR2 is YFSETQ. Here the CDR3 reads CASSPAPRDTQYF. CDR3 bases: TGCGCCAGCAGCCCGGCTCCCAGAGATACGCAGTATTTT. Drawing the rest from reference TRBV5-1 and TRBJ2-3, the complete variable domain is KAGVTQTPRYLIKTRGQQVTLSCSPISGHRSVSWYQQTPGQGLQFLFEYFSETQRNKGNFPGRFSGRQFSNSRSEMNVSTLELGDSALYLCASSPAPRDTQYFGPGTRLTVL.

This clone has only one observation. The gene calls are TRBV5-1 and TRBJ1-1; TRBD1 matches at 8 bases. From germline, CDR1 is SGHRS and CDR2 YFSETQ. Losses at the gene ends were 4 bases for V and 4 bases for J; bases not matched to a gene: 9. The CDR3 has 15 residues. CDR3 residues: CASSPETGVFTEAFF. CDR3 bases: TGCGCCAGCAGCCCCGAGACAGGGGTGTTCACTGAAGCTTTCTTT.

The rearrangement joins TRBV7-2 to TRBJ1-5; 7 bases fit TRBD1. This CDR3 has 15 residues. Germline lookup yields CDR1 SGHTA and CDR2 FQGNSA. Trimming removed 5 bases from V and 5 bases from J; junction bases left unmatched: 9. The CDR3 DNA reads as TGTGCCAGCAGCACGGGGACAGACTTTTATCAGCCCCAGCATTTT. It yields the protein CASSTGTDFYQPQHF.

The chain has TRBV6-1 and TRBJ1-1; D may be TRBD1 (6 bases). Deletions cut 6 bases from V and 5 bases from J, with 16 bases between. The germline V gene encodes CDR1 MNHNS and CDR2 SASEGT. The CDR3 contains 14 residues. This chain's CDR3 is CASRAPTGWTEAFF. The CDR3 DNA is TGTGCCAGCAGGGCCCCGACAGGTTGGACTGAAGCTTTCTTT.

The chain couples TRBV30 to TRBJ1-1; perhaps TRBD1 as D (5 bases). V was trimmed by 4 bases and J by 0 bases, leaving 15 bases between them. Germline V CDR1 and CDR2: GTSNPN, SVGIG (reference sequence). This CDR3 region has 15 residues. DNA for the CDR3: TGTGCCTGGACGCCGGGACCGACTATGAACACTGAAGCTTTCTTT. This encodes CAWTPGPTMNTEAFF.

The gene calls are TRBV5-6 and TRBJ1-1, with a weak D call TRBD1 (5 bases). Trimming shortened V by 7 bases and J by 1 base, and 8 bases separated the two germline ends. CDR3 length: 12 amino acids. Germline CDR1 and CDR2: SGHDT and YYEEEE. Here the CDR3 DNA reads TGTGCCAGCGGGACCGCGAACACTGAAGCTTTCTTT. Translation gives CASGTANTEAFF.

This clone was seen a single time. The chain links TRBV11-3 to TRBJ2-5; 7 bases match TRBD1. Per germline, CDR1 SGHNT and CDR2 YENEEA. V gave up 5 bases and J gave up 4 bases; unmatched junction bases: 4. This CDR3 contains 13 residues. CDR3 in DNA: TGTGCCAGCAGCAGGGGGCAGGGAGAGACCCAGTACTTC. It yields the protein CASSRGQGETQYF.

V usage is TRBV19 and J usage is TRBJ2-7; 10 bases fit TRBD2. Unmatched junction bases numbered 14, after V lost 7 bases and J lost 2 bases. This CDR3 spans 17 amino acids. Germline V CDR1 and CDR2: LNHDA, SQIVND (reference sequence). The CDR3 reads CASIHEASGSQPYEQYF. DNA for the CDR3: TGTGCCAGTATCCATGAGGCTAGCGGGAGTCAACCCTACGAGCAGTACTTC.

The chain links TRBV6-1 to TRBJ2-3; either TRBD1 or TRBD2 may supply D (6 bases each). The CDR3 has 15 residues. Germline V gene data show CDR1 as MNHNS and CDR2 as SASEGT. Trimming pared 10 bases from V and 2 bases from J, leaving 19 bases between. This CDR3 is CATYLPGAVTDTQYF. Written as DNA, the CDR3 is TGTGCCACCTATCTTCCGGGGGCGGTCACAGATACGCAGTATTTT.

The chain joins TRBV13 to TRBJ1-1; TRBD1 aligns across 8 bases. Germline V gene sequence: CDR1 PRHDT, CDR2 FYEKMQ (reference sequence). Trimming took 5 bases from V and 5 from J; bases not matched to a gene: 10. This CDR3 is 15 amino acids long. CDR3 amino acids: CASSKLQGAGTEAFF. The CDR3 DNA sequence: TGTGCCAGCAGCAAACTTCAGGGGGCAGGTACTGAAGCTTTCTTT.

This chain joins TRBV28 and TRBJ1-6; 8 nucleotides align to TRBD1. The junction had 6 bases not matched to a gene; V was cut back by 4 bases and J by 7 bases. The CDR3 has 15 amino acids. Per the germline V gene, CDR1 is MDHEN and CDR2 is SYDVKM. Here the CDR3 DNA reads TGTGCCAGCAGTTACTCCAGGGGGCAAAATTCACCCCTCCACTTT. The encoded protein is CASSYSRGQNSPLHF.

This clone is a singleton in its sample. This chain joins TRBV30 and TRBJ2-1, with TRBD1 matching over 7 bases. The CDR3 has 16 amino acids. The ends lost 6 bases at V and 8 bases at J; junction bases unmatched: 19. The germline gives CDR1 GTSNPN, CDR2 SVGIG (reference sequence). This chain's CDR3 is CACLRGLSQKGDEQFF. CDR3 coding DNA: TGTGCCTGTCTTAGGGGGCTTAGCCAGAAGGGCGATGAGCAGTTCTTC.

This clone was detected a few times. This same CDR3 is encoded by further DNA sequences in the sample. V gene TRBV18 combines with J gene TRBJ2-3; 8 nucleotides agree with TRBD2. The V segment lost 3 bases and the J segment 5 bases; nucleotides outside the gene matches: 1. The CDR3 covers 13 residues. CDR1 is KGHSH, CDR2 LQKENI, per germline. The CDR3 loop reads CASSPGGGDTQYF. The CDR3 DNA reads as TGTGCCAGCTCACCCGGGGGGGGAGATACGCAGTATTTT.

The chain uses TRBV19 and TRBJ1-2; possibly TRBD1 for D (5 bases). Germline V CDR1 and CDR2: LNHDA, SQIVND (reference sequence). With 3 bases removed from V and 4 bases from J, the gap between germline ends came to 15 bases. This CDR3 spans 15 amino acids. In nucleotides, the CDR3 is TGTGCCAGTAGTATCGCAAACCAAGGGACCTATGGCTACACCTTC. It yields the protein CASSIANQGTYGYTF.

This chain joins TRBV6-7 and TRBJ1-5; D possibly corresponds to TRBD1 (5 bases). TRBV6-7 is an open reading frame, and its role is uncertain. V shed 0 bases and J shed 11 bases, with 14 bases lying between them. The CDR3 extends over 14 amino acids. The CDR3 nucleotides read TGTGCCAGCAGTTACTCGACAGCCCTTTGGTCCCAGCATTTT. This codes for CASSYSTALWSQHF.

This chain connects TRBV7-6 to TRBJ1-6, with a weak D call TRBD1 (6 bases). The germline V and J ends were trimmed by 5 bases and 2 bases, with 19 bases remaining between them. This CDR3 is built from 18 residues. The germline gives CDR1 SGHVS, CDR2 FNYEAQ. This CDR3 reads CASSPYLGGPTYNSPLHF. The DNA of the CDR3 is TGTGCCAGCAGCCCCTACTTGGGGGGGCCTACCTATAATTCACCCCTCCACTTT.

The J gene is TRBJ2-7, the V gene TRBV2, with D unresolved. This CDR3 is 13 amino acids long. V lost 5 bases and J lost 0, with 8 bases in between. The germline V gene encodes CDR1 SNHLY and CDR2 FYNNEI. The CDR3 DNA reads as TGTGCCAGCAGTCCTAGACTCTCCTACGAGCAGTACTTC. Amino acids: CASSPRLSYEQYF.

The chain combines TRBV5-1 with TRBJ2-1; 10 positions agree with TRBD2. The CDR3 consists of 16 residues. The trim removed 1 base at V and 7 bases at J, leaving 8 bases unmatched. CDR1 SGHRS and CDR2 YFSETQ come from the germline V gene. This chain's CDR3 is CASSLPKREGSNEQFF. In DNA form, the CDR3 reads TGCGCCAGCAGCTTGCCAAAGCGGGAGGGCTCAAATGAGCAGTTCTTC.

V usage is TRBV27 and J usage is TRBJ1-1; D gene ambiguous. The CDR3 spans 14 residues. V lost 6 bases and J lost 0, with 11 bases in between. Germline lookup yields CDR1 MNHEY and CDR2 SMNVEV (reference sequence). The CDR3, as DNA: TGTGCCAGCAGCTTCCTCCCCATGAACACTGAAGCTTTCTTT. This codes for CASSFLPMNTEAFF.

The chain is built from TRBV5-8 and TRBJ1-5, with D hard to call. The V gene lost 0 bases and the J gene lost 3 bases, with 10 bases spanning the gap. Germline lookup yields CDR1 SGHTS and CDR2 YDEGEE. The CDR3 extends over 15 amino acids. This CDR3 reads CASSLAVGSNQPQHF. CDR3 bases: TGTGCCAGCAGCTTGGCCGTCGGTTCCAATCAGCCCCAGCATTTT.

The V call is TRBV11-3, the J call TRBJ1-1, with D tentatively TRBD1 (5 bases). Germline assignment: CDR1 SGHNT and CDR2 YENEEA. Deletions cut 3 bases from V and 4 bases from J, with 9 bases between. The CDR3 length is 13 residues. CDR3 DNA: TGTGCCAGCAGCTTTGGTGGGGGCACTGAAGCTTTCTTT. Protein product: CASSFGGGTEAFF. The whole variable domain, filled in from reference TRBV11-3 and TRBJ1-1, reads EAGVVQSPRYKIIEKKQPVAFWCNPISGHNTLYWYLQNLGQGPELLIRYENEEAVDDSQLPKDRFSAERLKGVDSTLKIQPAELGDSAVYLCASSFGGGTEAFFGQGTRLTVV.

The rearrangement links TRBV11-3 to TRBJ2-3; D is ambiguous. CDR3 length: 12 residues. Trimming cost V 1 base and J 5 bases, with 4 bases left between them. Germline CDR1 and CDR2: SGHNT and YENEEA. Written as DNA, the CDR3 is TGTGCCAGCAGCTTAGGGGGAGATACGCAGTATTTT. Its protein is CASSLGGDTQYF.

CDR3 loop: CASSLLGGRARNEQFF. CDR3 bases: TGTGCCAGCAGCTTACTTGGCGGGAGAGCTAGGAATGAGCAGTTCTTC. The chain has TRBV7-8 and TRBJ2-1; 7 positions match TRBD2. Trimming removed 2 bases from V and 7 bases from J; junction bases left unmatched: 11. Per germline, CDR1 SGHVS and CDR2 FQNEAQ. This CDR3 has 16 residues.

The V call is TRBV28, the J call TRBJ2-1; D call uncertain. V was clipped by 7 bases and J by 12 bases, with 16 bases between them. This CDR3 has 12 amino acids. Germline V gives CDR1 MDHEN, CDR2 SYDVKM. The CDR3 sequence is CASTASQWGQFF. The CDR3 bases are TGTGCCAGCACCGCCTCACAGTGGGGGCAGTTCTTC.